This passage covers 15 T cell receptor beta chains from one sample sequenced in a study of shared clonotypes between healthy human individuals. TCRdb's copy holds only in-frame clones and misses some; the assay was immunoSEQ multiplex PCR. The top ten clones hold 0.55% to 0.7% of a sample with roughly 1,000,000 clones, 78% of them seen once. The source material was memory CD4+ T cells from PBMCs. Subset: CD45RA-negative fraction. The receptor set was obtained from a man in his late teens or twenties in good health. Some clones in this sample may be carry-over from other donors' samples.

With regard to this clone: A read error may explain this, as a much larger clone is one base away. This chain connects TRBV7-9 to TRBJ1-1, with a weak D call TRBD1 (6 bases). This CDR3 has 16 amino acids. CDR1 SEHNR and CDR2 FQNEAQ come from the germline V gene (reference sequence). The CDR3 spells CASSEVTGLPRTEASF. CDR3 DNA: TGTGCCAGCAGCGAGGTTACAGGGTTGCCCAGGACTGAAGCTTCCTTT.

The rearrangement joins TRBV9 to TRBJ2-2; D not certain. The germline gives CDR1 SGDLS, CDR2 YYNGEE. V was cut by 10 bases and J by 1 base, with 8 bases left in between. This CDR3 contains 12 residues. CDR3 residues: CACGGNTGELFF. The CDR3 region has the DNA TGTGCCTGCGGCGGGAACACCGGGGAGCTGTTTTTT.

The chain uses TRBV18 and TRBJ2-1; 10 bases agree with TRBD2. Per germline, CDR1 KGHSH and CDR2 LQKENI. V was clipped by 3 bases and J by 5 bases; unmatched bases: 7. The CDR3 is made up of 16 amino acids. The DNA for the CDR3 is TGTGCCAGCTCACCCGCTAGCGGGAGTCACCACAATGAGCAGTTCTTC. Its protein is CASSPASGSHHNEQFF.

V and J are TRBV11-2 and TRBJ2-1; 9 bases are a match to TRBD2. This CDR3 has 17 residues. In germline, CDR1 is SGHAT, CDR2 FQNNGV. The trim removed 1 base at V and 4 bases at J, leaving 8 bases unmatched. The chain's CDR3 is CASSLVSLAGAYNEQFF. The CDR3 DNA sequence: TGTGCCAGCAGCTTAGTTTCGTTAGCGGGAGCTTACAATGAGCAGTTCTTC.

As to this clone: A read error likely explains this, since a far larger clone differs by one base. The V call is TRBV6-6, the J call TRBJ2-7; maybe TRBD2 (5 bases). Germline V gene sequence: CDR1 MNHNY, CDR2 SVGAGI (reference sequence). Trimming took off 7 bases at V and 0 bases at J, with 10 bases between the two ends. The CDR3 covers 13 residues. The CDR3 loop reads CASTGENSYEQYF. CDR3 bases: TGTGCCAGCACCGGGGAGAACTCCTACGAGCAGTACTTC.

The J gene is TRBJ1-1, the V gene TRBV4-1; perhaps TRBD1 as D (5 bases). The germline V gene encodes CDR1 MGHRA and CDR2 YSYEKL. The CDR3 has 16 amino acids. V lost 0 bases and J lost 6, with 17 bases in between. The chain's CDR3 is CASSQDPGRLTAEAFF. The CDR3 DNA reads TGCGCCAGCAGCCAAGATCCGGGACGGCTAACGGCTGAAGCTTTCTTT.

This clone was counted only a few times. A much more abundant neighbour one base away suggests this may be a read error. This chain connects TRBV6-5 to TRBJ2-7; D unclear. Germline values: CDR1 MNHEY, CDR2 SVGAGI. The CDR3 has 13 residues. CDR3 region: CASKRPGSYEQCF. CDR3 DNA sequence: TGTGCCAGCAAACGGCCAGGTTCCTACGAGCAGTGCTTC.

The rearrangement links TRBV9 to TRBJ1-5, with no clear D. The CDR3 runs 13 residues. Germline loops: CDR1 SGDLS, CDR2 YYNGEE. With 1 base removed from V and 7 bases from J, the gap between germline ends came to 9 bases. CDR3: CASSVSGSQPQHF. For the CDR3, the DNA is TGTGCCAGCAGCGTATCAGGAAGCCAGCCCCAGCATTTT.

This clone is a singleton in its sample. The V gene is TRBV2, the J gene TRBJ2-7; perhaps TRBD1 as D (5 bases). Trimming left V 7 bases short and J 0 bases short, with 16 bases between. The CDR3 sequence is 15 residues long. From germline, CDR1 is SNHLY and CDR2 FYNNEI. This CDR3 reads CASTKTQVPSYEQYF. The CDR3 DNA reads as TGTGCCAGCACCAAAACACAGGTACCCTCCTACGAGCAGTACTTC. Using reference TRBV2 and TRBJ2-7 for the parts outside the CDR3, the full variable domain is EPEVTQTPSHQVTQMGQEVILRCVPISNHLYFYWYRQILGQKVEFLVSFYNNEISEKSEIFDDQFSVERPDGSNFTLKIRSTKLEDSAMYFCASTKTQVPSYEQYFGPGTRLTVT.

This clone was found many times. The rearrangement uses TRBV11-2 and TRBJ2-7; D uncertain. This CDR3 comprises 17 residues. Germline CDR1 SGHAT, CDR2 FQNNGV. Trimming stripped 2 bases from V and 2 bases from J, with 19 bases between. The CDR3: CASSLIGPHFQPYEQYF. The CDR3 nucleotides are TGTGCCAGCAGCTTAATAGGGCCACATTTCCAGCCCTACGAGCAGTACTTC.

The chain uses TRBV4-1 and TRBJ1-3; unclear D gene. Germline CDR1 MGHRA, CDR2 YSYEKL. The V and J ends lost 3 bases and 0 bases respectively, with 6 bases between them. The CDR3 spans 14 residues. The CDR3 DNA is TGCGCCAGCAGCCAGCGATACTCTGGAAACACCATATATTTT. Its protein product is CASSQRYSGNTIYF.

This clone was seen repeatedly, ten times or more. The CDR3 DNA is TGTGCCAGCAGTTTAAAGGTCCAGGGCGCCAGAAACACCATATATTTT. It codes for CASSLKVQGARNTIYF. V and J are TRBV27 and TRBJ1-3, with TRBD1 as a possible D gene (5 bases). The CDR3 covers 16 residues. Germline CDR1 is MNHEY and CDR2 is SMNVEV (reference sequence). V dropped 2 bases and J dropped 5 bases, with 16 bases sitting between them.

The V call is TRBV9, the J call TRBJ2-3; 9 bases are shared with TRBD2. The CDR3 sequence is 16 residues long. V shed 0 bases and J 4 bases; nucleotides not matched to a gene: 6. Looked up from germline, CDR1 is SGDLS and CDR2 is YYNGEE. CDR3 sequence: CASSVDGSGSADTQYF. CDR3 coding DNA: TGTGCCAGCAGCGTAGACGGTAGCGGGAGTGCAGATACGCAGTATTTT. Using reference TRBV9 and TRBJ2-3 for the parts outside the CDR3, the full variable domain is DSGVTQTPKHLITATGQRVTLRCSPRSGDLSVYWYQQSLDQGLQFLIQYYNGEERAKGNILERFSAQQFPDLHSELNLSSLELGDSALYFCASSVDGSGSADTQYFGPGTRLTVL.

The rearrangement links TRBV5-4 to TRBJ2-7; 8 nucleotides align to TRBD2. Germline V gives CDR1 SGHNT, CDR2 YYREEE (reference sequence). J lost 4 bases, V lost 0 bases, and 3 bases had no gene match. The CDR3 extends over 14 amino acids. The CDR3 protein is CASSLVAGKYEQYF. Written as DNA, the CDR3 is TGTGCCAGCAGCTTGGTAGCGGGGAAGTACGAGCAGTACTTC.

The chain joins TRBV18 to TRBJ2-3; 8 bases fit TRBD2. Trimming cost V 6 bases and J 4 bases; bases outside gene matches: 6. Germline lookup yields CDR1 KGHSH and CDR2 LQKENI. The CDR3 length is 14 residues. Here the CDR3 DNA reads TGTGCCAGCTCGTCGGGAGGGGGTGCAGATACGCAGTATTTT. This codes for CASSSGGGADTQYF.